One sample yielded the 21 T cell receptor beta chains listed below, sequenced in a study of neurological immune-mediated disorders. TCRdb passed the 5' RACE reads through MiXCR, listing each CDR3 protein once. The sample contains about 55,000 distinct CDR3 sequences, about 4.2% of which appear only once. Material for sequencing was CD4+ T cells from blood. Receptors were obtained from a woman aged 40 to 50 with multiple sclerosis.

Concerning this clonotype: Here the CDR3 omits its conserved ending phenylalanine or tryptophan, so a read error is the likely source. The rearrangement links TRBV7-3 to TRBJ2-7; the D gene could be TRBD1 or TRBD2 (5 bases each). V dropped 2 bases and J dropped 2 bases, with 10 bases sitting between them. Per the germline V gene, CDR1 is SGHTA and CDR2 is FQGTGA. The CDR3 covers 14 residues. CDR3 DNA sequence: TGTGCCAGCAGCTTAGGGGGAACTACCTACGAGCAGTACTTA. Translation: CASSLGGTTYEQYL.

The table lists this clonotype with many counts. At one of its ends the junction is not consistent with the germline gene, which may arise from a read error. The genes are TRBV7-2 and TRBJ2-7; TRBD2 might be the D (6 bases). Germline V gives CDR1 SGHTA, CDR2 FQGNSA. The CDR3 covers 14 residues. CDR3 residues: CASSLRRGVPRFLF. CDR3 DNA sequence: TGTGCCAGCAGCCTCCGACGCGGGGTACCCCGGTTCCTGTTC.

This clonotype was observed at least ten times. This rearrangement joins TRBV19 to TRBJ1-1; D is undetermined. Trimming pared 6 bases from V and 1 base from J, leaving 3 bases between. Germline CDR1 and CDR2: LNHDA and SQIVND (reference sequence). The CDR3 has 11 amino acids. The CDR3 DNA reads as TGTGCCAGTAGGGAGAACACTGAAGCTTTCTTT. It encodes CASRENTEAFF.

This clonotype was counted at least ten times. For the CDR3, the DNA is TGTGCCAGCAGCCACGCGGGGGGGCGCGAGCAGTACTTC. Translation: CASSHAGGREQYF. This chain uses TRBV14 with TRBJ2-7; TRBD2 matches 9 bases. CDR3 length equals 13 residues. The J segment lost 6 bases and the V segment lost 3 bases, leaving 3 bases of the junction unmatched. CDR1 is SGHDN, CDR2 FVKESK, per germline.

This clonotype was seen ten or more times. Here the CDR3 DNA reads TGTGCCAGCAGCCAGCTAGCGGCAGATACGCAGTATTTT. Its protein is CASSQLAADTQYF. The chain links TRBV3-1 to TRBJ2-3, with 7 bases that match TRBD2. V dropped 3 bases and J dropped 4; count of bases not matched to a gene: 1. This CDR3 is 13 amino acids long. Germline lookup yields CDR1 LGHDT and CDR2 YNNKEL (reference sequence).

This clonotype was observed many times. The rearrangement joins TRBV20-1 to TRBJ2-1, with TRBD2 identical over 9 bases. Germline V gene data show CDR1 as DFQATT and CDR2 as SNEGSKA (reference sequence). The CDR3 covers 15 residues. J was trimmed by 7 bases and V by 6 bases; bases with no gene match: 13. CDR3 sequence: CSAPKAGGLGNEQFF. CDR3 bases: TGCAGTGCCCCCAAGGCGGGGGGGCTGGGGAATGAGCAGTTCTTC.

In its sample, this clonotype was seen many times. This rearrangement joins TRBV15 to TRBJ2-2; 9 bases match TRBD2. This CDR3 region has 17 residues. The V and J ends lost 2 bases and 5 bases, in that order; junction bases with no gene match: 9. CDR1 and CDR2 from the germline V gene are LNHNV and YYDKDF (reference sequence). CDR3 nucleotide sequence: TGTGCCACCAGCAGAACAAGAGCGGGGGGAAAAACCGGGGAGCTGTTTTTT. Translation gives CATSRTRAGGKTGELFF.

In this sample, this clonotype turned up many times. This sequence joins TRBV7-9 and TRBJ1-1; D gene uncertain. The V gene's germline CDR1 is SEHNR and CDR2 FQNEAQ (reference sequence). The V gene lost 0 bases and the J gene lost 1 base, with 9 bases spanning the gap. The CDR3 consists of 15 residues. The CDR3 loop is CASSLADGQNTEAFF. For the CDR3, the DNA is TGTGCCAGCAGCTTAGCTGACGGCCAGAACACTGAAGCTTTCTTT.

This clonotype was seen many times. The chain is built from TRBV12-3 or TRBV12-4 and TRBJ2-1; possible D gene TRBD2, 5 bases. V lost 5 bases and J lost 1, with 12 bases in between. The CDR3 runs to 15 residues. The CDR3 loop reads CASSLERRSYNEQFF. In nucleotides, the CDR3 is TGTGCCAGCAGTCTCGAGCGGAGATCCTACAATGAGCAGTTCTTC.

This clonotype was detected ten times or more. The chain has TRBV5-1 and TRBJ2-7; D not certain. The germline CDR1 and CDR2 sequences are SGHRS and YFSETQ. V lost 0 bases to trimming and J lost 2 bases, with 9 bases between them. The CDR3 is made up of 14 amino acids. CDR3 DNA: TGCGCCAGCAGCTTGGCGACGGGCCCCTACGAGCAGTACTTC. It translates to CASSLATGPYEQYF.

This clonotype was detected ten times or more. The chain has TRBV5-4 and TRBJ1-6; TRBD1 agrees at 12 bases. This CDR3 region has 15 residues. V shed 4 bases, J shed 9 bases, and the junction held 5 bases outside the gene matches. Germline V gene sequence: CDR1 SGHNT, CDR2 YYREEE (reference sequence). This CDR3 reads CASSTRDRGPSPLHF. The CDR3, as DNA: TGTGCCAGCAGCACTCGGGACAGGGGGCCTTCACCCCTCCACTTT. Complete variable domain (other parts from reference TRBV5-4 and TRBJ1-6): ETGVTQSPTHLIKTRGQQVTLRCSSQSGHNTVSWYQQALGQGPQFIFQYYREEENGRGNFPPRFSGLQFPNYSSELNVNALELDDSALYLCASSTRDRGPSPLHFGNGTRLTVT.

This clonotype was detected many times. J is TRBJ1-1 and V is TRBV7-9; TRBD1 is a possible D gene (6 bases). CDR1 is SEHNR and CDR2 is FQNEAQ in the germline V gene (reference sequence). V was shortened by 5 bases and J by 1 base, with 14 bases between the two germline ends. This CDR3 contains 15 residues. CDR3 amino acids: CASSQLQGPNTEAFF. CDR3 DNA: TGTGCCAGCAGCCAACTACAGGGACCGAACACTGAAGCTTTCTTT.

This clonotype was found many times. V usage is TRBV20-1 and J usage is TRBJ2-3; D may be TRBD1 or TRBD2 (5 bases each). CDR3 length: 15 residues. V was pared by 2 bases and J by 7 bases, with 19 bases between. Germline CDR1 reads DFQATT; CDR2 reads SNEGSKA (reference sequence). The CDR3 DNA is TGCAGTGCTAGACAGGCCGGGGCCACGACGAATACGCAGTATTTT. Residues: CSARQAGATTNTQYF.

This clonotype was detected many times. CDR3 nucleotide sequence: TGTGCCACCGAGGGGGGCAACACCGGGGAGCTGTTTTTT. It codes for CATEGGNTGELFF. V is TRBV24-1 and J is TRBJ2-2, with D perhaps assigned TRBD1 or TRBD2 (6 bases each). V shed 9 bases and J shed 2 bases, with 9 bases lying between them. The CDR3 has 13 residues. Germline lookup yields CDR1 KGHDR and CDR2 SFDVKD.

This clonotype appeared many times. Here the CDR3 reads CASSYTGRPDSGANVLTF. CDR3 nucleotide sequence: TGTGCCAGCAGTTACACAGGGCGCCCAGACTCTGGGGCCAACGTCCTGACTTTC. The chain joins TRBV6-5 to TRBJ2-6; D perhaps matches TRBD1 (6 bases). CDR1 and CDR2 from the germline V gene are MNHEY and SVGAGI. V was clipped by 2 bases and J by 0 bases, with 14 bases between them. CDR3 size: 18 residues.

This clonotype was observed at least ten times. The chain has TRBV2 and TRBJ2-3; 10 nucleotides line up with TRBD2. The germline V gene has CDR1 SNHLY and CDR2 FYNNEI. The CDR3 covers 14 residues. Germline trimming cut 4 bases from V and 4 bases from J; bases unmatched to any gene: 2. CDR3 residues: CASSGAGGPDTQYF. The CDR3 DNA follows: TGTGCCAGCAGTGGAGCGGGGGGGCCAGATACGCAGTATTTT.

This clonotype was counted many times. This chain uses TRBV3-1 with TRBJ2-3, with unresolved D. V was pared by 1 base and J by 8 bases, with 4 bases between. This CDR3 spans 11 amino acids. From germline, CDR1 is LGHDT and CDR2 YNNKEL (reference sequence). The CDR3, as DNA: TGTGCCAGCAGCCAAGTTTCTACGCAGTATTTT. It encodes CASSQVSTQYF.

Many counts were recorded for this clonotype. The chain links TRBV5-5 to TRBJ2-1; a weak D match, TRBD1 (6 bases). Germline lookup yields CDR1 SGHKS and CDR2 YYEKEE (reference sequence). The V end was cut by 0 bases, the J end by 4 bases, with 8 bases between. The CDR3 runs 14 residues. The CDR3 bases are TGTGCCAGCAGCTTGGGAGGGGGTTACAATGAGCAGTTCTTC. This translates into CASSLGGGYNEQFF.

In its sample, this clonotype was seen many times. The genes are TRBV5-1 and TRBJ1-2; D is unresolved. Germline values: CDR1 SGHRS, CDR2 YFSETQ. The CDR3 runs to 14 residues. Between the trimmed V and J ends, which lost 1 base and 2 bases, there was a span of 9 bases. The CDR3 loop reads CASSLQSSNYGYTF. The CDR3 region has the DNA TGCGCCAGCAGCTTGCAGAGCTCAAACTATGGCTACACCTTC.

This clonotype was picked up many times. The chain carries TRBV7-6 and TRBJ2-7; D gene ambiguous. V was cut by 5 bases and J by 0 bases, with 11 bases left in between. Per germline, CDR1 SGHVS and CDR2 FNYEAQ. This CDR3 has 14 residues. CDR3 sequence reads: CASSVGLYSYEQYF. The CDR3 nucleotides read TGTGCCAGCAGCGTCGGGCTTTACTCCTACGAGCAGTACTTC.

This clonotype was recorded many times. This chain links TRBV5-1 with TRBJ2-5, with TRBD1 matching over 7 bases. CDR3 size: 13 residues. From germline, CDR1 is SGHRS and CDR2 YFSETQ. Germline trimming cut 4 bases from V and 5 bases from J; bases unmatched to any gene: 5. CDR3 sequence reads: CASSQTGSETQYF. The CDR3 DNA reads as TGCGCCAGCAGCCAGACAGGGAGCGAGACCCAGTACTTC. Full variable domain (remainder filled in from reference TRBV5-1 and TRBJ2-5): KAGVTQTPRYLIKTRGQQVTLSCSPISGHRSVSWYQQTPGQGLQFLFEYFSETQRNKGNFPGRFSGRQFSNSRSEMNVSTLELGDSALYLCASSQTGSETQYFGPGTRLLVL.